This TCR beta chain was obtained from a study of identical twins. Study results and caveats: Researchers reported excess low generation probability among twin-shared out-of-frame alpha sequences.

Points on this clonotype: Its antigen is not known.

Germline CDR1 LNHNV, CDR2 YYDKDF (reference sequence). V dropped 0 bases and J dropped 1; count of bases not matched to a gene: 1. This CDR3 region has 15 residues. TCRdb processed the 5' RACE reads anew with MiXCR; each CDR3 protein has one entry. The sample includes hundreds of thousands of distinct CDR3 sequences, approximately 18% of them seen just once. Only healthy Caucasians were enrolled as donors. These data were also reused for a study on T cells expressing NK-cell markers. That work adds: Sorted T-cell subsets CD3+CD56+NKG2C+, CD3+CD56+NKG2C- and CD3+CD56-NKG2C+ were TCR beta-sequenced.

This TCR came from a woman aged 18-35 years in good health. V usage is TRBV15 and J usage is TRBJ2-7, with 9 bases aligning to TRBD2. Sequenced: PBMCs. The CDR3 DNA reads TGTGCCACCAGCAGAGATCTAGCGGGATCCTACGAGCAGTACTTC. Translating it yields CATSRDLAGSYEQYF.